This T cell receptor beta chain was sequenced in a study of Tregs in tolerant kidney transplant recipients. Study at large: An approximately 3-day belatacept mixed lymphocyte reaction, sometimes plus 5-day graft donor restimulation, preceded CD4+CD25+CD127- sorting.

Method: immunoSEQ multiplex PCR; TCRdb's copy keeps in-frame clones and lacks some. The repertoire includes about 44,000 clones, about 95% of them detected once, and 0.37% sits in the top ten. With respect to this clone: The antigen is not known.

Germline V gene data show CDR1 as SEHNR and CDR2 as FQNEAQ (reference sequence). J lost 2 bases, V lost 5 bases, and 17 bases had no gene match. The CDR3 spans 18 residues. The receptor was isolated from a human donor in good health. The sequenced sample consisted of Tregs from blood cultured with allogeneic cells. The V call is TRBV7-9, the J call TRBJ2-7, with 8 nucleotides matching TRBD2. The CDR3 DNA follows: TGTGCCAGCAGCCTAGGATTGGGGGCGGTCGGGAGGGCCTACGAGCAGTACTTC. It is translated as CASSLGLGAVGRAYEQYF.